This TCR beta chain originates from a study of T cells expressing NK-cell markers. At the level of the study: Seven of the eight sequenced donors were classified as HCMV-seropositive, and one was classified as seronegative. Study-level findings and limits: Among CD8+ T cells from about six donors, dominant NKG2C+ clonotypes accounted for about 1.0-7.0%. For a handful of donors, these clonotypes were likewise the leading ones in the CD3+CD56-NKG2C+ fraction.

Template switching by 5'RACE with UMIs generated the TCR beta cDNA. With the 5' RACE reads reprocessed, TCRdb shows one record per CDR3 protein and no DNA. Its clone listing holds 500,000 or so distinct CDR3 sequences. The CDR3 spans 13 residues. Germline CDR1 is MNHEY and CDR2 is SMNVEV (reference sequence). Of note for this clonotype: The antigen is undetermined.

This rearrangement joins TRBV27 to TRBJ2-7. This sequence was found in a man younger than 35 in good health. The sample comprised blood T cells: a sorted CD56 or NKG2C T cell subset, CD4+ or CD8+ T cells, or bulk PBMC T cells (not recorded which). CDR3 in amino acids: CASSPLTSYEQYF.